The present T cell receptor beta chain was sequenced within a study of blood T cells in healthy people across ages. Each sample yielded at least 5.5 micrograms of PBMC total RNA. This clonotype was counted between two and nine times. With a J-beta primer mix and a sample-barcoded 5' primer, a second PCR ran about 6 to 11 cycles. Tags on each cDNA molecule came from a template-switch adaptor with 12 random nucleotides. TCRdb reanalysed the 5' RACE reads using MiXCR and keeps one entry per CDR3 protein. The table shows around 1,900,000 distinct CDR3 sequences, with more than 35% occurring only once. Germline CDR1 is SQVTM and CDR2 is ANQGSEA. With 7 bases removed from V and 4 bases from J, the gap between germline ends came to 13 bases. CDR3 length equals 12 residues.

Source material: blood. The rearrangement links TRBV29-1 to TRBJ1-2, with D possibly TRBD1 on 5 matching bases. This sequence was found in a human donor in good health. CDR3 nucleotide sequence: TGCAGCGGAGCCACGACAGTCTATGGCTACACCTTC. Translating it yields CSGATTVYGYTF.